The clone carrying this TCR beta chain was seen at least ten times. This record comes from a study of shared clonotypes between healthy human individuals. How the authors handled the data: Junction-only sequences without quality scores came from ImmunoSEQ, so filtering differed. Sequencing was performed with immunoSEQ multiplex PCR; in TCRdb, only in-frame clones are kept and a portion is missing. V and J calls and clone size are given by that table; D and trimming were obtained from the DNA. The sample has 450,000 to 600,000 clones; 79% are singletons. Germline V lookup: CDR1 MRHNA, CDR2 SNTAGT. The V and J ends lost 5 bases and 6 bases, in that order; junction bases with no gene match: 9. CDR3 length: 15 amino acids.

The clonotype comes from a woman between 35 and 50 years old in good health. Some clones in this sample may be carry-over from other donors' samples. Specimen: PBMCs. The chain is built from TRBV6-4 and TRBJ2-1; TRBD2 matches 8 bases. For the CDR3, the DNA is TGTGCCAGCAGTTACAGGCGGGAGGTTCCCAATGAGCAGTTCTTC. Residues: CASSYRREVPNEQFF.